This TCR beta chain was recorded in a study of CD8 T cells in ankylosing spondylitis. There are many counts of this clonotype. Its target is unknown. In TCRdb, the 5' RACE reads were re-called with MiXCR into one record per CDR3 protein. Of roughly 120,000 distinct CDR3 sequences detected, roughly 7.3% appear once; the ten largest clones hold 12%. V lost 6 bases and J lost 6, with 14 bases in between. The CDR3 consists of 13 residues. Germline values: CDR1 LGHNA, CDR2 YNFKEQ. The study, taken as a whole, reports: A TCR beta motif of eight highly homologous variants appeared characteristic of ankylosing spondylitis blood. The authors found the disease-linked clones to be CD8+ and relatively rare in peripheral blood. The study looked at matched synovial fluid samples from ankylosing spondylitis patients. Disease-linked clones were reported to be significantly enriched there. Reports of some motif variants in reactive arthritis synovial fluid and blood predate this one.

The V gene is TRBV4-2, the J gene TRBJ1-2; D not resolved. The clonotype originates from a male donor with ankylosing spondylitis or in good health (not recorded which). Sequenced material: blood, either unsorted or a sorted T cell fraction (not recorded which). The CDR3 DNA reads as TGTGCCAGCAGTCCAGGTTGGTCAAATGGCTACACCTTC. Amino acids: CASSPGWSNGYTF.